This TCR beta chain was obtained from a study of T cell changes during pregnancy in multiple sclerosis. Per germline, CDR1 SQVTM and CDR2 ANQGSEA. This CDR3 spans 14 amino acids. Losses at the gene ends were 6 bases for V and 2 bases for J; bases not matched to a gene: 4. The assay was immunoSEQ multiplex PCR, and TCRdb's table has in-frame clones only and misses some. This table has around 75,000 clones, over 85% appearing once. The sample was CD4+ T cells from peripheral blood mononuclear cells, taken after pregnancy. This TCR derives from a female donor with multiple sclerosis, enrolled in a pregnancy study. The chain recombines TRBV29-1 with TRBJ2-7; 13 bases line up with TRBD2. CDR3 nucleotides: TGCAGCGTGGGCGGACTAGCGGGAGCCTACGAGCAGTACTTC. Translating gives CSVGGLAGAYEQYF.